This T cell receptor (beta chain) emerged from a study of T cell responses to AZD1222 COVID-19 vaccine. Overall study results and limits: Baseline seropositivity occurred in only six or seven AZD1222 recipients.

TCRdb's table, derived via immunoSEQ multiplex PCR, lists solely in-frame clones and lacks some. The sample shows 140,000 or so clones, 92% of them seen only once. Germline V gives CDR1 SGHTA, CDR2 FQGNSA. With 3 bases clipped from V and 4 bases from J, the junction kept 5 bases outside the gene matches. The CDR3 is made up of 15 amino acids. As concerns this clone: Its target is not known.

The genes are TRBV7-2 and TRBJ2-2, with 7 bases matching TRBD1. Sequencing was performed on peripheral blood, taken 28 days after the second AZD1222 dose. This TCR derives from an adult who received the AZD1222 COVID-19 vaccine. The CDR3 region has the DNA TGTGCCAGCAGCTTGTCGACAGGGTTCACCGGGGAGCTGTTTTTT. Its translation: CASSLSTGFTGELFF. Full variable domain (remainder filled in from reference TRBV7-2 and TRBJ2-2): GAGVSQSPSNKVTEKGKDVELRCDPISGHTALYWYRQSLGQGLEFLIYFQGNSAPDKSGLPSDRFSAERTGGSVSTLTIQRTQQEDSAVYLCASSLSTGFTGELFFGEGSRLTVL.